The T cell receptor beta chain under discussion was sequenced for a study of blood T cell repertoires in COVID-19. Assay: immunoSEQ multiplex PCR; the TCRdb copy retains only in-frame clones and omits some. This sample has approximately 60,000 clones, with roughly 90% found just once. The CDR3 consists of 15 residues. V was pared by 1 base and J by 7 bases, with 5 bases of the junction left unmatched. The germline V gene has CDR1 LGHDT and CDR2 YNNKEL (reference sequence). This chain joins TRBV3-1 (or the pseudogene TRBV3-2) and TRBJ2-1; 9 bases align to TRBD2. The material sequenced was peripheral blood. The TCR originated in a woman aged 80 or over with COVID-19, enrolled during active disease. In nucleotides, the CDR3 is TGTGCCAGCAGCCAAGTGTCTAGCGGGGATAATGAGCAGTTCTTC. This encodes CASSQVSSGDNEQFF.